This TCR beta chain was profiled in a study of early T cells in non-severe SARS-CoV-2 infection. TCRdb reanalysed the 5' RACE reads using MiXCR and keeps one entry per CDR3 protein. There are tens of thousands of distinct CDR3 sequences in the sample; around an eighth occur only once, and around 2.4% lies in the top ten. Input material: whole blood. The clonotype was recovered from an adult who was a healthcare worker with PCR-confirmed SARS-CoV-2 infection or an uninfected control (not recorded which).

The CDR3 loop is CASSLKAGGPGEQFF. DNA of the CDR3: TGTGCCAGCAGTTTAAAAGCGGGAGGGCCAGGGGAGCAGTTCTTC. The rearrangement links TRBV6-5 to TRBJ2-1; 10 bases line up with TRBD2. Germline CDR1 MNHEY, CDR2 SVGAGI. The CDR3 totals 15 residues. The J segment lost 10 bases and the V segment lost 4 bases, leaving 10 bases of the junction unmatched.